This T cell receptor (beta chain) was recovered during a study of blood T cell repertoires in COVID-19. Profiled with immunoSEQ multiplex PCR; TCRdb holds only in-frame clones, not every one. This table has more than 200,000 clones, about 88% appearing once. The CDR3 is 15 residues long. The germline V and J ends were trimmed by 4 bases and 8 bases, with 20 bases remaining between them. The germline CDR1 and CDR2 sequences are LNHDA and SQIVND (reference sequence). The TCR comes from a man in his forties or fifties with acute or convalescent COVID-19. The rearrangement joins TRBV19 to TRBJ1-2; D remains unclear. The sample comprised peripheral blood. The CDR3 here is CASSTFLLSGKGYTF. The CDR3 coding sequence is TGTGCCAGTAGTACCTTTCTTCTTTCGGGGAAAGGCTACACCTTC.